This entry lists 24 T cell receptor beta chains sequenced from one sample in a study of T cell responses to AZD1222 COVID-19 vaccine. This table comes from immunoSEQ multiplex PCR, and its TCRdb copy is limited to in-frame clones, with some not included. Of about 150,000 clones in the sample, 75% to 90% were seen once. The source was peripheral blood, collected 28 days after the second AZD1222 dose. These receptor sequences come from an adult who received the AZD1222 COVID-19 vaccine.

The rearrangement links TRBV5-1 to TRBJ1-6, with 10 nucleotides matching TRBD1. The CDR3 has 16 residues. The V segment lost 4 bases and the J segment 9 bases; nucleotides outside the gene matches: 10. Looked up from germline, CDR1 is SGHRS and CDR2 is YFSETQ. Here the CDR3 reads CASSTELRDRGSPLHF. CDR3 DNA sequence: TGCGCCAGCAGCACCGAACTACGGGACAGGGGTTCACCCCTCCACTTT.

The chain is built from TRBV2 and TRBJ2-7; a weak D match, TRBD2 (5 bases). Trimming removed 1 base from V and 2 bases from J, with 9 bases in between. Germline values: CDR1 SNHLY, CDR2 FYNNEI. This CDR3 is 14 amino acids long. CDR3 sequence (DNA): TGTGCCAGCAGTGAAGGGAGCGGAACCTACGAGCAGTACTTC. It specifies CASSEGSGTYEQYF.

The chain couples TRBV18 to TRBJ2-1; no firm D call. Trimming removed 0 bases at V and 6 bases at J, with 9 bases between. The CDR3 spans 14 residues. CDR1 is KGHSH, CDR2 LQKENI, per germline. The CDR3 nucleotides read TGTGCCAGCTCACCACCGATGGCCAGCAATGAGCAGTTCTTC. It specifies CASSPPMASNEQFF.

The chain combines TRBV6-5 with TRBJ2-7; D not certain. Germline V CDR1 and CDR2: MNHEY, SVGAGI. V was shortened by 5 bases and J by 2 bases, with 13 bases between the two germline ends. The CDR3 runs to 14 residues. The CDR3 region has the DNA TGTGCCAGCAGTAAGGGCCAGACCGCCTACGAGCAGTACTTC. Amino acids: CASSKGQTAYEQYF.

The genes are TRBV6-5 and TRBJ2-7, with 7 bases that match TRBD2. Trimming took 8 bases from V and 0 from J; bases not matched to a gene: 4. Germline CDR1 MNHEY, CDR2 SVGAGI. The CDR3 consists of 13 residues. The CDR3 sequence is CASGGGNSYEQYF. CDR3 DNA: TGTGCCAGCGGGGGGGGGAACTCCTACGAGCAGTACTTC.

J is TRBJ2-2 and V is TRBV9; 10 bases align to TRBD2. V dropped 1 base and J dropped 4; count of bases not matched to a gene: 7. The CDR3 has 17 amino acids. Germline values: CDR1 SGDLS, CDR2 YYNGEE. The CDR3 spells CASSVRVLAGATGELFF. The CDR3 coding sequence is TGTGCCAGCAGCGTACGTGTCCTAGCGGGAGCCACCGGGGAGCTGTTTTTT.

This rearrangement joins TRBV5-1 to TRBJ2-1, with a possible D match to TRBD1 (5 bases). The CDR3 is 13 residues long. V was shortened by 0 bases and J by 10 bases, with 11 bases between the two germline ends. Germline loops: CDR1 SGHRS, CDR2 YFSETQ. In DNA, the CDR3 is TGCGCCAGCAGCTTGGCCTCTAGGGGCGAGCAGTTCTTC. It is translated as CASSLASRGEQFF.

This clone was picked up one time. This chain uses TRBV5-8 with TRBJ2-1, with 9 bases identical to TRBD2. The germline gives CDR1 SGHTS, CDR2 YDEGEE. V lost 1 base and J lost 5; bases outside the gene matches: 10. The CDR3 extends over 17 amino acids. The CDR3 DNA reads TGTGCCAGCAGCTTGAAAGCCCGGCTAGCGGGGCACAATGAGCAGTTCTTC. Translation: CASSLKARLAGHNEQFF. Using reference TRBV5-8 and TRBJ2-1 for the parts outside the CDR3, the full variable domain is EAGVTQSPTHLIKTRGQQATLRCSPISGHTSVYWYQQALGLGLQFLLWYDEGEERNRGNFPPRFSGRQFPNYSSELNVNALELEDSALYLCASSLKARLAGHNEQFFGPGTRLTVL.

The V gene is TRBV19, the J gene TRBJ2-2; D is perhaps TRBD2 (6 bases). This CDR3 contains 13 residues. V was shortened by 7 bases and J by 2 bases, with 8 bases between the two germline ends. The germline gives CDR1 LNHDA, CDR2 SQIVND (reference sequence). The CDR3 here is CASMGGNTGELFF. Written as DNA, the CDR3 is TGTGCCAGTATGGGGGGTAACACCGGGGAGCTGTTTTTT.

CDR3 sequence (DNA): TGTGCCAGCAGGTTAGCGGGAGGCTCCGGGGAGCAGTTCTTC. Residues: CASRLAGGSGEQFF. The chain is built from TRBV6-5 and TRBJ2-1, with TRBD2 identical over 10 bases. CDR1 is MNHEY and CDR2 is SVGAGI in the germline V gene. The CDR3 is made up of 14 amino acids. V gave up 6 bases and J gave up 10 bases; unmatched junction bases: 9.

The chain has TRBV7-3 and TRBJ1-3, with D uncertain. This CDR3 comprises 13 residues. Trimming removed 5 bases from V and 1 base from J, with 6 bases in between. The germline V gene has CDR1 SGHTA and CDR2 FQGTGA. This CDR3 is CASSRDSGNTIYF. In DNA form, the CDR3 reads TGTGCCAGCAGCAGGGATTCTGGAAACACCATATATTTT.

The chain recombines TRBV12-3 or TRBV12-4 with TRBJ2-1; D is uncertain. The V end was cut by 1 base, the J end by 5 bases, with 6 bases between. The CDR3 has 13 amino acids. This CDR3 is CASSLGKNNEQFF. CDR3 in DNA: TGTGCCAGCAGTTTAGGGAAGAACAATGAGCAGTTCTTC.

The rearrangement uses TRBV6-5 and TRBJ2-7; D remains unclear. V lost 2 bases and J lost 2, with 7 bases in between. Germline CDR1 MNHEY, CDR2 SVGAGI. The CDR3 covers 13 residues. The CDR3 is CASSYHRTYEQYF. The CDR3 region has the DNA TGTGCCAGCAGTTACCACAGAACCTACGAGCAGTACTTC.

Notes on this clone: Additional DNA sequences in this sample encode the identical CDR3. The chain joins TRBV3-1 (or the pseudogene TRBV3-2) to TRBJ1-1; the D gene is possibly TRBD1 (5 bases). CDR1 and CDR2 from the germline V gene are LGHDT and YNNKEL (reference sequence). Deletions cut 3 bases from V and 4 bases from J, with 9 bases between. The length of the CDR3 is 13 residues. The CDR3 reads CASSHGGGTEAFF. CDR3 coding DNA: TGTGCCAGCAGCCACGGGGGGGGCACTGAAGCTTTCTTT.

V usage is TRBV19 and J usage is TRBJ2-2, with 7 bases aligning to TRBD2. Germline V gene lookup returns CDR1 LNHDA and CDR2 SQIVND (reference sequence). The CDR3 spans 15 residues. J was trimmed by 1 base and V by 4 bases; bases with no gene match: 3. Here the CDR3 reads CASSTIAGNTGELFF. The CDR3 region has the DNA TGTGCCAGTAGTACCATAGCGGGGAACACCGGGGAGCTGTTTTTT.

The chain is built from TRBV4-3 and TRBJ2-2, with TRBD2 matching 8 bases. V shed 4 bases and J 7 bases; nucleotides not matched to a gene: 8. Germline V gene sequence: CDR1 LGHNA, CDR2 YSLEER. The length of the CDR3 is 15 residues. The CDR3 nucleotides read TGCGCCAGCAGCCGGGGGAGCGGGAGCAGCGGGGAGCTGTTTTTT. This translates into CASSRGSGSSGELFF.

The chain has TRBV13 and TRBJ2-2; D is possibly TRBD2 (6 bases). The V and J ends lost 3 bases and 7 bases respectively, with 21 bases between them. Looked up from germline, CDR1 is PRHDT and CDR2 is FYEKMQ (reference sequence). This CDR3 comprises 17 residues. The CDR3 region is CASSLGPGSSGGGELFF. The DNA of the CDR3 is TGTGCCAGCAGCTTGGGACCCGGGAGTTCCGGAGGCGGGGAGCTGTTTTTT. Using reference TRBV13 and TRBJ2-2 for the parts outside the CDR3, the full variable domain is AAGVIQSPRHLIKEKRETATLKCYPIPRHDTVYWYQQGPGQDPQFLISFYEKMQSDKGSIPDRFSAQQFSDYHSELNMSSLELGDSALYFCASSLGPGSSGGGELFFGEGSRLTVL.

The chain couples TRBV3-1 (or the pseudogene TRBV3-2) to TRBJ1-3, with D unresolved. V was pared by 0 bases and J by 5 bases, with 5 bases between. The CDR3 is 13 residues long. Germline lookup yields CDR1 LGHDT and CDR2 YNNKEL (reference sequence). The CDR3 here is CASSQDVRNTIYF. The CDR3 DNA is TGTGCCAGCAGCCAAGACGTCAGAAACACCATATATTTT.

CDR3 DNA sequence: TGTGCCAGCAGTCTCCGTTGGACAGTAAGAATGAACACTGAAGCTTTCTTT. This translates into CASSLRWTVRMNTEAFF. This sequence joins TRBV6-2 or TRBV6-3 and TRBJ1-1, with D possibly TRBD1 on 6 matching bases. The CDR3 length is 17 residues. In germline, CDR1 is MNHEY, CDR2 SVGEGT. V gave up 5 bases and J gave up 0 bases, with 19 bases separating them.

The J gene is TRBJ1-2, the V gene TRBV27; 10 positions match TRBD1. CDR1 is MNHEY and CDR2 is SMNVEV in the germline V gene (reference sequence). This CDR3 is 15 amino acids long. V shed 5 bases, J shed 4 bases, and the junction held 7 bases outside the gene matches. The CDR3 protein is CASSPRDRGFYGYTF. The CDR3 bases are TGTGCCAGCAGTCCCCGGGACAGGGGCTTCTATGGCTACACCTTC.

This chain uses TRBV28 with TRBJ1-5, with D unclear. In germline, CDR1 is MDHEN, CDR2 SYDVKM. The length of the CDR3 is 14 residues. V was shortened by 5 bases and J by 0 bases, with 8 bases between the two germline ends. The CDR3 DNA sequence: TGTGCCAGCAGTCCACCGGTTAGCAATCAGCCCCAGCATTTT. Translated, it gives CASSPPVSNQPQHF.

This chain connects TRBV6-2 or TRBV6-3 to TRBJ1-1; D remains unclear. CDR1 is MNHEY and CDR2 is SVGEGT in the germline V gene. The V gene lost 2 bases and the J gene lost 1 base, with 8 bases spanning the gap. The CDR3 extends over 14 amino acids. The CDR3 DNA sequence: TGTGCCAGCAGTTACACCGGACCGAACACTGAAGCTTTCTTT. This encodes CASSYTGPNTEAFF.

The rearrangement links TRBV28 to TRBJ1-6, with TRBD1 as a possible D gene (6 bases). Per the germline V gene, CDR1 is MDHEN and CDR2 is SYDVKM. V was pared by 6 bases and J by 7 bases, with 13 bases between. The length of the CDR3 is 14 residues. CDR3 sequence: CASRTGNLNSPLHF. The CDR3 DNA is TGTGCCAGCAGAACAGGGAACCTCAATTCACCCCTCCACTTT.

In this sample, this clone turned up a few times. Within the sample, other DNA sequences also encode this same CDR3. The chain links TRBV29-1 to TRBJ1-1; D remains unclear. This CDR3 contains 12 residues. Trimming took off 4 bases at V and 5 bases at J, with 11 bases between the two ends. The germline V gene has CDR1 SQVTM and CDR2 ANQGSEA. The CDR3 nucleotides are TGCAGCGTTGGGGGTGGTGGTACTGAAGCTTTCTTT. Its translation: CSVGGGGTEAFF. Drawing the rest from reference TRBV29-1 and TRBJ1-1, the complete variable domain is SAVISQKPSRDICQRGTSLTIQCQVDSQVTMMFWYRQQPGQSLTLIATANQGSEATYESGFVIDKFPISRPNLTFSTLTVSNMSPEDSSIYLCSVGGGGTEAFFGQGTRLTVV.